This passage covers 28 T cell receptor beta chains from one sample sequenced in a study of blood T cells in healthy people across ages. Primers used in a second PCR of roughly 6 to 11 cycles were a sample-barcoded 5' primer and a J-beta primer mix. From the 5' RACE reads, TCRdb called clonotypes with MiXCR, one entry per CDR3 protein. The sample has 700,000 or so distinct CDR3 sequences, 22% seen once; the top ten hold about 20%. Material for sequencing was blood. These receptors came from a man aged 70-80 years in good health.

The chain joins TRBV11-2 to TRBJ1-2, with TRBD1 as a possible D gene (6 bases). The CDR3 extends over 15 amino acids. Germline V gene sequence: CDR1 SGHAT, CDR2 FQNNGV. Trimming cost V 5 bases and J 1 base, with 14 bases left between them. CDR3 sequence (DNA): TGTGCCAGCAGCCACGGACAGTTCGATAACTATGGCTACACCTTC. Amino acids: CASSHGQFDNYGYTF.

The CDR3 DNA is TGTGCCAGCAGCTTAGATCTTTCCCACGAGCAGTACTTC. Translated: CASSLDLSHEQYF. The chain joins TRBV11-2 to TRBJ2-7, with no clear D. V was pared by 0 bases and J by 5 bases, with 8 bases between. The CDR3 runs to 13 residues. Germline lookup yields CDR1 SGHAT and CDR2 FQNNGV. Full variable domain (missing parts from reference TRBV11-2 and TRBJ2-7): EAGVAQSPRYKIIEKRQSVAFWCNPISGHATLYWYQQILGQGPKLLIQFQNNGVVDDSQLPKDRFSAERLKGVDSTLKIQPAKLEDSAVYLCASSLDLSHEQYFGPGTRLTVT.

The chain has TRBV6-5 and TRBJ2-1; D is unresolved. The length of the CDR3 is 16 residues. The germline CDR1 and CDR2 sequences are MNHEY and SVGAGI. V was shortened by 2 bases and J by 0 bases, with 11 bases between the two germline ends. The CDR3 nucleotides read TGTGCCAGCAGTTACCGCTCTGTCAGCTCCTACAATGAGCAGTTCTTC. Amino acids: CASSYRSVSSYNEQFF.

This clonotype was counted only a few times. V usage is TRBV29-1 and J usage is TRBJ2-3; 9 nucleotides agree with TRBD2. With V trimmed by 6 bases and J by 0 bases, 7 bases remained unmatched. The length of the CDR3 is 15 residues. Germline CDR1 reads SQVTM; CDR2 reads ANQGSEA. CDR3 DNA sequence: TGCAGCGTCCGACTAGCGGCCACTAGCACAGATACGCAGTATTTT. This encodes CSVRLAATSTDTQYF.

The rearrangement joins TRBV14 to TRBJ1-4; D uncertain. Germline assignment: CDR1 SGHDN and CDR2 FVKESK. Trimming cost V 3 bases and J 0 bases, with 11 bases left between them. This CDR3 contains 16 residues. Here the CDR3 reads CASSQVRPTTNEKLFF. Written as DNA, the CDR3 is TGTGCCAGCAGCCAGGTCAGACCGACAACTAATGAAAAACTGTTTTTT.

This clonotype was picked up a small number of times. This chain uses TRBV5-1 with TRBJ1-1; D uncertain. V dropped 0 bases and J dropped 5 bases, with 8 bases sitting between them. Germline CDR1 is SGHRS and CDR2 is YFSETQ. The CDR3 is 13 amino acids. CDR3 nucleotide sequence: TGCGCCAGCAGCTTGGACGGGAAGACTGAAGCTTTCTTT. Translating it yields CASSLDGKTEAFF.

The chain combines TRBV12-3 or TRBV12-4 with TRBJ1-3; D is unclear. V dropped 4 bases and J dropped 4 bases, with 11 bases sitting between them. The CDR3 has 14 residues. DNA of the CDR3: TGTGCCAGCAGTTCCGGGGTCGTGGGAAACACCATATATTTT. Protein sequence: CASSSGVVGNTIYF.

This chain connects TRBV11-2 to TRBJ2-1; a weak D match, TRBD2 (6 bases). Germline CDR1 and CDR2: SGHAT and FQNNGV. The CDR3 extends over 13 amino acids. Deletions cut 4 bases from V and 6 bases from J, with 10 bases between. The CDR3 sequence: CASSSTSSNEQFF. For the CDR3, the DNA is TGTGCCAGCAGCTCTACTAGCTCCAATGAGCAGTTCTTC.

The chain links TRBV21-1 to TRBJ2-1; the D call of TRBD2 is as the table states it, not checked on the DNA. The J call is doubtful: the DNA matches TRBJ2-7 better. TRBV21-1 is classified as a pseudogene. The CDR3 has 14 residues. CDR3 sequence reads: CASSNTSGRYEQYV. The CDR3 nucleotides are TGTGCCAGCAGCAACACTAGCGGGAGATACGAGCAGTACGTC.

This chain joins TRBV6-5 and TRBJ2-1; D is ambiguous. This CDR3 region has 13 residues. Germline loops: CDR1 MNHEY, CDR2 SVGAGI. Trimming took off 0 bases at V and 4 bases at J, with 4 bases between the two ends. CDR3 residues: CASSYSEYNEQFF. The CDR3 DNA sequence: TGTGCCAGCAGTTACTCGGAATACAATGAGCAGTTCTTC.

This sequence joins TRBV5-1 and TRBJ2-3, with TRBD1 identical over 9 bases. After removal of 4 bases from V and 4 bases from J, the junction contained 4 bases not matched to a gene. This CDR3 has 14 amino acids. Germline loops: CDR1 SGHRS, CDR2 YFSETQ. CDR3 coding DNA: TGCGCCAGCAGCCAAAGACAGGGGGCAGATACGCAGTATTTT. This codes for CASSQRQGADTQYF.

The rearrangement joins TRBV20-1 to TRBJ2-7, with 7 bases that match TRBD1. Per germline, CDR1 DFQATT and CDR2 SNEGSKA (reference sequence). This CDR3 is 14 amino acids long. J was trimmed by 2 bases and V by 0 bases; bases with no gene match: 4. DNA for the CDR3: TGCAGTGCTAGAGATAGGGACAGTGCCTACGAGCAGTACTTC. It codes for CSARDRDSAYEQYF.

The chain combines TRBV5-1 with TRBJ2-1, with D tentatively TRBD1 (5 bases). In germline, CDR1 is SGHRS, CDR2 YFSETQ. Trimming pared 4 bases from V and 4 bases from J, leaving 18 bases between. The CDR3 is made up of 16 amino acids. CDR3 sequence reads: CASSPQGTTSYNEQFF. The CDR3, as DNA: TGCGCCAGCAGCCCCCAGGGTACAACCTCGTACAATGAGCAGTTCTTC.

Only a few counts were recorded for this clonotype. This rearrangement joins TRBV18 to TRBJ2-1; D gene uncertain. CDR1 is KGHSH and CDR2 is LQKENI in the germline V gene. V lost 3 bases and J 0 bases, leaving 15 bases between the germline ends. This CDR3 comprises 17 residues. CDR3 sequence reads: CASSPIPAHDSYNEQFF. CDR3 sequence (DNA): TGTGCCAGCTCACCCATTCCAGCGCATGACTCCTACAATGAGCAGTTCTTC.

This clonotype showed up just a few times. This rearrangement joins TRBV6-5 to TRBJ2-1, with unresolved D. Trimming took off 8 bases at V and 4 bases at J, with 18 bases between the two ends. In germline, CDR1 is MNHEY, CDR2 SVGAGI. This CDR3 is built from 15 residues. CDR3 sequence: CASARAGDQYNEQFF. The DNA for the CDR3 is TGTGCCAGCGCCCGAGCTGGAGACCAATACAATGAGCAGTTCTTC.

The chain couples TRBV10-3 to TRBJ1-4; the D gene is possibly TRBD1 (5 bases). Trimming shortened V by 11 bases and J by 6 bases, and 13 bases separated the two germline ends. Germline CDR1 reads ENHRY; CDR2 reads SYGVKD. The CDR3 has 12 residues. The CDR3 loop reads CASRMGDEKLFF. The CDR3 DNA is TGTGCCTCCCGAATGGGGGATGAAAAACTGTTTTTT.

This clonotype was observed a few times. The chain carries TRBV12-3 or TRBV12-4 and TRBJ2-3; D gene unclear. With 2 bases removed from V and 6 bases from J, the gap between germline ends came to 15 bases. The CDR3 totals 15 residues. The CDR3 region has the DNA TGTGCCAGCAGTTTATCCGGCACGTTCGGGGATACGCAGTATTTT. It encodes CASSLSGTFGDTQYF.

The genes are TRBV3-1 and TRBJ2-1, with a possible D match to TRBD2 (6 bases). V shed 6 bases and J shed 4 bases, with 13 bases lying between them. Germline CDR1 is LGHDT and CDR2 is YNNKEL (reference sequence). The CDR3 consists of 14 residues. CDR3 bases: TGTGCCAGCAGACCACACAGCGGGTACAATGAGCAGTTCTTC. This codes for CASRPHSGYNEQFF.

This clonotype has a count of ten or more. The chain links TRBV12-3 or TRBV12-4 to TRBJ1-2, with a weak D call TRBD1 (6 bases). The CDR3 runs to 12 residues. Trimming took 3 bases from V and 6 from J, leaving 8 bases between them. CDR3: CASSFWDNGYTF. The CDR3 DNA reads TGTGCCAGCAGTTTCTGGGACAATGGCTACACCTTC.

V is TRBV6-2 or TRBV6-3 and J is TRBJ2-1; D ambiguous. V lost 6 bases, J lost 6 bases, and 15 bases lay in between. There are 14 residues in the CDR3. The V gene's germline CDR1 is MNHEY and CDR2 SVGEGT. In nucleotides, the CDR3 is TGTGCCAGCAGCCAGGACCAAATGGGCAATGAGCAGTTCTTC. Amino acid sequence: CASSQDQMGNEQFF.

The J gene is TRBJ1-6, the V gene TRBV9; no firm D call. From germline, CDR1 is SGDLS and CDR2 YYNGEE. Deletions cut 3 bases from V and 7 bases from J, with 8 bases between. The CDR3 runs to 13 residues. The CDR3 DNA is TGTGCCAGCAGCGGAGCTAAGAATTCACCCCTCCACTTT. Translating gives CASSGAKNSPLHF.

The table lists this clonotype with many counts. This chain links TRBV20-1 with TRBJ1-2, with D possibly matching TRBD1 (6 bases). The germline CDR1 and CDR2 sequences are DFQATT and SNEGSKA (reference sequence). Trimming took 0 bases from V and 3 from J, leaving 11 bases between them. This CDR3 contains 14 residues. The CDR3 DNA reads as TGCAGTGCTAGAGAAAGGGGGGAATACTATGGCTACACCTTC. Its translation is CSARERGEYYGYTF.

The chain is built from TRBV15 and TRBJ1-5; 7 nucleotides match TRBD1. The CDR3 totals 14 residues. Germline V CDR1 and CDR2: LNHNV, YYDKDF (reference sequence). The trim removed 0 bases at V and 7 bases at J, leaving 3 bases unmatched. CDR3 loop: CATSREGGRQPQHF. CDR3 nucleotide sequence: TGTGCCACCAGCAGAGAAGGGGGCAGACAGCCCCAGCATTTT.

The DNA for the CDR3 is TGTGCCAGCAGCTTAGGCCCAGATGCTGAGACCCAGTACTTC. Protein sequence: CASSLGPDAETQYF. The gene calls are TRBV11-2 and TRBJ2-5; D gene unclear. The CDR3 loop spans 14 amino acids. The V and J ends lost 1 base and 5 bases respectively, with 11 bases between them. Germline V lookup: CDR1 SGHAT, CDR2 FQNNGV.

This clonotype has more than one count but fewer than ten. This chain uses TRBV18 with TRBJ2-3, with 15 bases lining up with TRBD2. The CDR3 runs to 17 residues. Trimming cost V 2 bases and J 2 bases; bases outside gene matches: 2. Germline CDR1 KGHSH, CDR2 LQKENI. The DNA of the CDR3 is TGTGCCAGCTCACCAGGGACTAGCGGGAGGATCACAGATACGCAGTATTTT. Protein product: CASSPGTSGRITDTQYF. Based on the CDR3 plus reference TRBV18 and TRBJ2-3, the full variable domain is NAGVMQNPRHLVRRRGQEARLRCSPMKGHSHVYWYRQLPEEGLKFMVYLQKENIIDESGMPKERFSAEFPKEGPSILRIQQVVRGDSAAYFCASSPGTSGRITDTQYFGPGTRLTVL.

This clonotype was counted a single time. A read error may account for a junction end that differs from germline. Here the CDR3 reads CASSLTAGLRDF. The CDR3 nucleotides are TGTGCCAGCAGTTTAACGGCGGGTCTGAGGGACTTC. The rearrangement joins TRBV28 to TRBJ2-5, with a weak D call TRBD2 (5 bases). The germline CDR1 and CDR2 sequences are MDHEN and SYDVKM. The CDR3 has 12 amino acids.

In this sample, this clonotype turned up a few times. V gene TRBV7-2 combines with J gene TRBJ1-1; D gene ambiguous. The CDR3 runs to 12 residues. V lost 3 bases, J lost 12 bases, and 14 bases lay in between. Germline lookup yields CDR1 SGHTA and CDR2 FQGNSA. CDR3 in DNA: TGTGCCAGCAGCTTTTTTTCGGCAGCGTCTTTCTTT. It is translated as CASSFFSAASFF.

The rearrangement joins TRBV20-1 to TRBJ2-5, with D unresolved. The V gene's germline CDR1 is DFQATT and CDR2 SNEGSKA (reference sequence). Deletions cut 1 base from V and 2 bases from J, with 8 bases between. There are 13 residues in the CDR3. Here the CDR3 DNA reads TGCAGTGCTAGAGGCAGCACACAAGAGACCCAGTACTTC. Amino acid sequence: CSARGSTQETQYF.